The subject of this entry is one T cell receptor beta chain. Its specificity is unknown. The data originate from a study of shared clonotypes between healthy human individuals. The germline V gene has CDR1 MDHEN and CDR2 SYDVKM. Trimming left V 6 bases short and J 11 bases short, with 20 bases between. This CDR3 is 14 amino acids long. Template for every sorted-subset replicate PCR totaled about 0.2 ug DNA, 30,000 to 35,000 T cell genomes. Data came from immunoSEQ multiplex PCR; TCRdb stores just in-frame clones and leaves some out. Here the sample spans fewer than 1.4 million clones, roughly 74% being singletons. Broader study findings: Naive subsets generally had larger estimated richness than memory subsets. Rarefaction showed sorted-subset sequencing was incomplete despite large depth. Of the naive CD4 clonotypes, about 5% were shared across a handful of donors.

The sequence was collected from a man younger than 35 in good health. Some clones in this sample may be carry-over from other donors' samples. The rearrangement joins TRBV28 to TRBJ1-5; the D is unclear. The sample taken for sequencing was memory CD4+ T cells from PBMCs. Subset meaning: CD45RA-negative fraction. This chain's CDR3 is CASRTPAQNGAQHF. Written as DNA, the CDR3 is TGTGCCAGCAGAACCCCGGCGCAGAATGGAGCCCAGCATTTT.